This TCR beta chain originates from a study of blood T cells in healthy people across ages. Study-level points and caveats: Per million T cells, the diversity of TCR beta decreased roughly linearly as age advanced.

This clonotype was picked up a small number of times. What it binds is unknown. This CDR3 comprises 14 residues. With 3 bases removed from V and 0 bases from J, the gap between germline ends came to 8 bases. The germline V gene encodes CDR1 MNHEY and CDR2 SVGAGI. Primed by a sample-barcoded 5' primer and a J-beta primer mix, a second PCR proceeded for roughly 7 to 12 cycles. TCRdb reanalysed the 5' RACE reads using MiXCR and keeps one entry per CDR3 protein. This sample has more than 900,000 distinct CDR3 sequences; approximately 25% occur once, and the top ten carry approximately 0.71%. The same sample was also used in a study of T cells of mothers and their children. From that second work: In both related and unrelated pairs, TCR recombination output is shaped similarly by thymic selection. The search for persistent microchimeric T cell clones detected none.

The specimen was blood. The receptor's source is a girl aged 2-10 years in good health. This chain links TRBV6-5 with TRBJ1-2; D unresolved. CDR3 sequence reads: CASSYGFTNYGYTF. CDR3 nucleotide sequence: TGTGCCAGCAGTTATGGTTTCACTAACTATGGCTACACCTTC.